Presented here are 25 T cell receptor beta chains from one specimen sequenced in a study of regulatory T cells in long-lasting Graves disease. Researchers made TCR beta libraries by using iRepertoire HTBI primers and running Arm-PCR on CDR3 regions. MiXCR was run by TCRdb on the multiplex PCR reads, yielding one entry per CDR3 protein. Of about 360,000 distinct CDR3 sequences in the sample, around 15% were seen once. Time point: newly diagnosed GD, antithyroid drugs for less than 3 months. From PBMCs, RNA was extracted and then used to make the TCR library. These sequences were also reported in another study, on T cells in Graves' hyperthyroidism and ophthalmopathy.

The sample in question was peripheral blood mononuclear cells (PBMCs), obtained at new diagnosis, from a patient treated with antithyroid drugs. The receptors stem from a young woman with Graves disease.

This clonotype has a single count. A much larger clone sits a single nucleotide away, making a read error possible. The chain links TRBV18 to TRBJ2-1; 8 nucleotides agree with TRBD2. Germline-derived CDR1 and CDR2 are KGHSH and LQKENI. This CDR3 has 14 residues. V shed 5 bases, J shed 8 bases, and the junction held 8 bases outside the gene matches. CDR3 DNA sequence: TGTGCCAGCTCATACCATATTAGCGGGGATGAGCAGTTCTTC. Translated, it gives CASSYHISGDEQFF.

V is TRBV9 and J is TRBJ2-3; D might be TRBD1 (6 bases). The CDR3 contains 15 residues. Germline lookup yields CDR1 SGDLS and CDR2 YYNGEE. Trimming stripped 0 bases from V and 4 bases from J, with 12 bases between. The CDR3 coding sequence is TGTGCCAGCAGCGTAGACCCAGGGGCGGCAGATACGCAGTATTTT. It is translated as CASSVDPGAADTQYF.

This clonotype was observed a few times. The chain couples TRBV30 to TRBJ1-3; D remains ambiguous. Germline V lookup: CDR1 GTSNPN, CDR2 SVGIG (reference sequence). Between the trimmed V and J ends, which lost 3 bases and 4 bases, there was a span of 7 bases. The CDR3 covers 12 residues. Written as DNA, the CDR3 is TGTGCCTGGAGCGCTCCGGGAAACACCATATATTTT. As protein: CAWSAPGNTIYF.

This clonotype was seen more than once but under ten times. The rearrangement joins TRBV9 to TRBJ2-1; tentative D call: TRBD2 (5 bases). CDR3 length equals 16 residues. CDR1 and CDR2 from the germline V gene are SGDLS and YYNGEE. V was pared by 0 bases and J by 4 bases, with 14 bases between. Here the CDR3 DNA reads TGTGCCAGCAGCGTAGTGGCCGACCCGGGGTACAATGAGCAGTTCTTC. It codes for CASSVVADPGYNEQFF.

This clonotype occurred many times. The CDR3 DNA sequence: TGTGCCAGCAGTGTTAGCGGGGGGGCCACCGGGGAGCTGTTTTTT. This encodes CASSVSGGATGELFF. The V gene is TRBV6-1, the J gene TRBJ2-2, with TRBD2 matching 11 bases. V was pared by 4 bases and J by 4 bases, with 2 bases of the junction left unmatched. CDR3 length equals 15 residues. The germline V gene has CDR1 MNHNS and CDR2 SASEGT.

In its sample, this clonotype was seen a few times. The CDR3 coding sequence is TGCGCCAGCAGCGTGGAGGGGACGGTCATGAACACTGAAGCTTTCTTT. The encoded protein is CASSVEGTVMNTEAFF. The J gene is TRBJ1-1, the V gene TRBV5-1; possible D gene TRBD1, 5 bases. Germline V gene data show CDR1 as SGHRS and CDR2 as YFSETQ. Between the trimmed V and J ends, which lost 4 bases and 0 bases, there was a span of 16 bases. The CDR3 is 16 amino acids.

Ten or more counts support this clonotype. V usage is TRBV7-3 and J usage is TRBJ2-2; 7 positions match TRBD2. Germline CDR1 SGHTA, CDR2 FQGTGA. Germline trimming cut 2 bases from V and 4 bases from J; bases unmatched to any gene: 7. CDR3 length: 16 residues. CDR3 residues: CASSLQSGRGTGELFF. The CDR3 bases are TGTGCCAGCAGCTTACAATCGGGGAGGGGCACCGGGGAGCTGTTTTTT. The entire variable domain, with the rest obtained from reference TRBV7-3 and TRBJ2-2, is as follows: GAGVSQTPSNKVTEKGKYVELRCDPISGHTALYWYRQSLGQGPEFLIYFQGTGAADDSGLPNDRFFAVRPEGSVSTLKIQRTERGDSAVYLCASSLQSGRGTGELFFGEGSRLTVL.

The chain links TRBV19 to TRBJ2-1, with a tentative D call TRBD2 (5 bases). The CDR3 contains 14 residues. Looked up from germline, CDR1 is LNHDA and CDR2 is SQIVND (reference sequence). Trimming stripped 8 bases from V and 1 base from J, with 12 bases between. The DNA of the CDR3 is TGTGCCAGTGACCTGGGCGGGTCCTACAATGAGCAGTTCTTC. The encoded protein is CASDLGGSYNEQFF.

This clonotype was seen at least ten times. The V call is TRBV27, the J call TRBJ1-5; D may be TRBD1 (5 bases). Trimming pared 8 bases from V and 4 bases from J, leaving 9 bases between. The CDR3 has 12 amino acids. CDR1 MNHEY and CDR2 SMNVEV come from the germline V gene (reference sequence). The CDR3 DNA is TGTGCCAGCCGGCGGGGGAATCAGCCCCAGCATTTT. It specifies CASRRGNQPQHF.

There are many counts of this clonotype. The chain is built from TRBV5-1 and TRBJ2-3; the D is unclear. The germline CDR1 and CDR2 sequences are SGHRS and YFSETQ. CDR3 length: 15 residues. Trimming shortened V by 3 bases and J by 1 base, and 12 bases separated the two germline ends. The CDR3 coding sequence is TGCGCCAGCAGCTCCACTTTTGACGGCACAGATACGCAGTATTTT. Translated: CASSSTFDGTDTQYF.

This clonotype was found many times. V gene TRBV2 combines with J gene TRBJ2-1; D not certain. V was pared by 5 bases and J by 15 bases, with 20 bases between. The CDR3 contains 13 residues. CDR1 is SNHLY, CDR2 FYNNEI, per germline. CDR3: CASSRLPGRIRFF. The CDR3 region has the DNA TGTGCCAGCAGTCGTCTCCCCGGACGGATCCGGTTCTTC.

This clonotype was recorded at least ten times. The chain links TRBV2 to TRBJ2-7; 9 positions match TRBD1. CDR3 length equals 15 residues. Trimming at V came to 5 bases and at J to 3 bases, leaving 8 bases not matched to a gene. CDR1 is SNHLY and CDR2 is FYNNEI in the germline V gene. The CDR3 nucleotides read TGTGCCAGCAGTACCGGGACAGGGTTTAACTACGAGCAGTACTTC. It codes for CASSTGTGFNYEQYF.

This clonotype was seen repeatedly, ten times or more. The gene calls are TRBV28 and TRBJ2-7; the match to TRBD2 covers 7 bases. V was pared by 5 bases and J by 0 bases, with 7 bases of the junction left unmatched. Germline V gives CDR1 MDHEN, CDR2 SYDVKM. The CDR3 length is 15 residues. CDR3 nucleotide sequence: TGTGCCAGCAGTCCCTCTAGCGGAAGCTCCTACGAGCAGTACTTC. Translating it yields CASSPSSGSSYEQYF. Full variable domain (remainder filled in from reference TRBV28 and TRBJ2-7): DVKVTQSSRYLVKRTGEKVFLECVQDMDHENMFWYRQDPGLGLRLIYFSYDVKMKEKGDIPEGYSVSREKKERFSLILESASTNQTSMYLCASSPSSGSSYEQYFGPGTRLTVT.

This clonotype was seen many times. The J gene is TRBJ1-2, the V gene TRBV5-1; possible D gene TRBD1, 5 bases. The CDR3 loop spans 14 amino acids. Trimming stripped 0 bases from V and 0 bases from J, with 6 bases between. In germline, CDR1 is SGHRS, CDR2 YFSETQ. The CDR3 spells CASSLGQSNYGYTF. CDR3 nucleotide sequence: TGCGCCAGCAGCTTGGGACAGTCTAACTATGGCTACACCTTC.

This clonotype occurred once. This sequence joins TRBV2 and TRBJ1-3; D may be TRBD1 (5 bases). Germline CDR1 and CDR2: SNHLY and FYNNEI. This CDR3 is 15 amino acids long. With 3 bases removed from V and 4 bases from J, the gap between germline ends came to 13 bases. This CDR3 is CASSEWQGGGNTIYF. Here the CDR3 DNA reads TGTGCCAGCAGTGAGTGGCAGGGAGGGGGAAACACCATATATTTT.

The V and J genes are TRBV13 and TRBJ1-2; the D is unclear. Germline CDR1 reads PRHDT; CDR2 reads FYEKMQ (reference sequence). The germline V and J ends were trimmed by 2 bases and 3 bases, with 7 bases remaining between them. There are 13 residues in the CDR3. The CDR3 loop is CASSLFAHYGYTF. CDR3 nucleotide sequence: TGTGCCAGCAGCTTATTTGCGCACTATGGCTACACCTTC.

CDR3 in amino acids: CASSQGTGISGANVLTF. The DNA for the CDR3 is TGCGCCAGCAGCCAAGGGACAGGGATCTCTGGGGCCAACGTCCTGACTTTC. The rearrangement uses TRBV4-1 and TRBJ2-6; 8 positions agree with TRBD1. The CDR3 has 17 residues. V lost 1 base and J lost 0; bases outside the gene matches: 2. CDR1 and CDR2 (germline): MGHRA, YSYEKL.

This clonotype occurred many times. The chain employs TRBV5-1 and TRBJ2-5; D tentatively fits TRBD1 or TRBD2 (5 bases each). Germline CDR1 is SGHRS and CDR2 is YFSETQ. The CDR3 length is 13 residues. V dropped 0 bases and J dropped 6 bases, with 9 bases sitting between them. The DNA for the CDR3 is TGCGCCAGCAGCTTGGGTGGGGACCAGACCCAGTACTTC. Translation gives CASSLGGDQTQYF.

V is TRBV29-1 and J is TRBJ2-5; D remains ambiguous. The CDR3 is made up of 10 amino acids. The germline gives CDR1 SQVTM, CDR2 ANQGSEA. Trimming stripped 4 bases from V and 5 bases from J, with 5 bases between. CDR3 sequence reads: CSVARETQYF. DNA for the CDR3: TGCAGCGTTGCCAGGGAGACCCAGTACTTC. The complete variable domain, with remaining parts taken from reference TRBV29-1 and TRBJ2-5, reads SAVISQKPSRDICQRGTSLTIQCQVDSQVTMMFWYRQQPGQSLTLIATANQGSEATYESGFVIDKFPISRPNLTFSTLTVSNMSPEDSSIYLCSVARETQYFGPGTRLLVL.

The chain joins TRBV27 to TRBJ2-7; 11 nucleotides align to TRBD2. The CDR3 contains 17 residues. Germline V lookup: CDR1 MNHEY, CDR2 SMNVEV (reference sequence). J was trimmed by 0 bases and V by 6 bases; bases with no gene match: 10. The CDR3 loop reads CASRGLAGGLYSYEQYF. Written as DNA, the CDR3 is TGTGCCAGCAGGGGGCTAGCGGGGGGTCTTTACTCCTACGAGCAGTACTTC.

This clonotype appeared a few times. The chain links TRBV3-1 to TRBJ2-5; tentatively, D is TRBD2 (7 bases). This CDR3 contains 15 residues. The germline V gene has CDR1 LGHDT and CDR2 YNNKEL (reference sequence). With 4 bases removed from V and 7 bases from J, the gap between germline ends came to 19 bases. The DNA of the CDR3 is TGTGCCAGCAGCCCTGCGAGGGGGGGAGCTACGACCCAGTACTTC. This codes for CASSPARGGATTQYF.

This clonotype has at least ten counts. The CDR3, as DNA: TGCGCCAGCAGTGGGCCCCGGACAGATACTAACTATGGCTACACCTTC. Its protein product is CASSGPRTDTNYGYTF. V is TRBV10-2 and J is TRBJ1-2; maybe TRBD1 (6 bases). V shed 4 bases and J shed 0 bases, with 15 bases lying between them. The CDR3 is 16 amino acids. CDR1 is WSHSY, CDR2 SAAADI, per germline.

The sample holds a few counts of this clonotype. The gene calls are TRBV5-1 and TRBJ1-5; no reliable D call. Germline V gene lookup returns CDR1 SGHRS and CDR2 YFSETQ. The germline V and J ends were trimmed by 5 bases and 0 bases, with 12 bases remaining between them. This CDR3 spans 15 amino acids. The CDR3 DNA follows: TGCGCCAGCAGGCGTGACCATTATAGCAATCAGCCCCAGCATTTT. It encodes CASRRDHYSNQPQHF.

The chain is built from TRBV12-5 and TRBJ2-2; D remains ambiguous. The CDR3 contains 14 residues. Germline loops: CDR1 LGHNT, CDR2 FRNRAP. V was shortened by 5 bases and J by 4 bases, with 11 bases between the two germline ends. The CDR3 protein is CASGPGPGTGELFF. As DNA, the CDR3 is TGTGCTAGTGGTCCGGGCCCCGGCACCGGGGAGCTGTTTTTT.

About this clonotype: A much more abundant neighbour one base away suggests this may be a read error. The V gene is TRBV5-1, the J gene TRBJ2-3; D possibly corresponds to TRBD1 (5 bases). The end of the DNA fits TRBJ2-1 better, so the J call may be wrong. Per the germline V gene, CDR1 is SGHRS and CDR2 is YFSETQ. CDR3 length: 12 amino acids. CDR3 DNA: TGCGCCAGCACCGACAGATCCTACGAGCAGTTCTTC. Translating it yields CASTDRSYEQFF.